Presented here are 29 T cell receptor beta chains from one specimen sequenced in a study of cytomegalovirus exposure and HLA in healthy donors. Sequencing used immunoSEQ multiplex PCR; TCRdb keeps in-frame clones, though not all of them. The sample includes 65,000 to 75,000 clones, just under 95% of them seen just once. Source material: PBMCs. The receptors here all came from a woman aged 18-29 years in good health and CMV-seropositive.

The CDR3 nucleotides read TGTGCCAGCAACCCGGGACAGGGGGGTCAGCCCCAGCATTTT. Translation: CASNPGQGGQPQHF. The V and J genes are TRBV2 and TRBJ1-5, with 11 bases that match TRBD1. The junction had 5 bases not matched to a gene; V was cut back by 7 bases and J by 6 bases. This CDR3 has 14 residues. Looked up from germline, CDR1 is SNHLY and CDR2 is FYNNEI.

This chain links TRBV7-6 with TRBJ2-3; TRBD2 matches 8 bases. From germline, CDR1 is SGHVS and CDR2 FNYEAQ. The CDR3 spans 17 residues. V was pared by 0 bases and J by 0 bases, with 5 bases of the junction left unmatched. CDR3 loop: CASSLASAGVSTDTQYF. The CDR3 region has the DNA TGTGCCAGCAGCTTAGCGTCAGCGGGGGTTAGCACAGATACGCAGTATTTT.

This chain connects TRBV2 to TRBJ2-1; 13 bases line up with TRBD2. V gave up 8 bases and J gave up 9 bases; unmatched junction bases: 16. Germline CDR1 SNHLY, CDR2 FYNNEI. The CDR3 has 17 residues. This CDR3 is CASSLPYRTSGSPEQFF. CDR3 nucleotide sequence: TGTGCCAGCTCCCTCCCTTATCGGACTAGCGGGAGCCCTGAGCAGTTCTTC.

In its sample, this clone was seen a few times. The chain recombines TRBV11-2 with TRBJ1-1, with D perhaps matching TRBD1 (5 bases). Trimming shortened V by 1 base and J by 4 bases, and 13 bases separated the two germline ends. The germline V gene encodes CDR1 SGHAT and CDR2 FQNNGV. The CDR3 totals 15 residues. This CDR3 reads CASSLVKGKGTEAFF. CDR3 DNA: TGTGCCAGCAGCTTAGTGAAGGGGAAGGGCACTGAAGCTTTCTTT.

This chain joins TRBV5-6 and TRBJ2-7; TRBD1 is a possible D gene (5 bases). The germline V and J ends were trimmed by 6 bases and 2 bases, with 12 bases remaining between them. The CDR3 runs to 13 residues. The germline V gene has CDR1 SGHDT and CDR2 YYEEEE. The CDR3 DNA sequence: TGTGCCAGCAACCGACAGACAGCCTACGAGCAGTACTTC. This sequence encodes CASNRQTAYEQYF. Combining the CDR3 with reference TRBV5-6 and TRBJ2-7 gives the whole variable domain DAGVTQSPTHLIKTRGQQVTLRCSPKSGHDTVSWYQQALGQGPQFIFQYYEEEERQRGNFPDRFSGHQFPNYSSELNVNALLLGDSALYLCASNRQTAYEQYFGPGTRLTVT.

The chain is built from TRBV18 and TRBJ1-3; D perhaps matches TRBD1 (5 bases). V dropped 3 bases and J dropped 0 bases, with 12 bases sitting between them. Per germline, CDR1 KGHSH and CDR2 LQKENI. The CDR3 extends over 16 amino acids. The DNA of the CDR3 is TGTGCCAGCTCACCTTTAGGACAACGCTCTGGAAACACCATATATTTT. Protein: CASSPLGQRSGNTIYF.

The chain employs TRBV7-2 and TRBJ1-2, with a weak D call TRBD1 (6 bases). The CDR3 length is 16 residues. V lost 5 bases, J lost 5 bases, and 21 bases lay in between. Germline-derived CDR1 and CDR2 are SGHTA and FQGNSA. The CDR3 loop reads CASSPTILTGFYGYTF. The CDR3, as DNA: TGTGCCAGCAGCCCCACAATTCTCACAGGGTTTTATGGCTACACCTTC. Full variable domain (remainder filled in from reference TRBV7-2 and TRBJ1-2): GAGVSQSPSNKVTEKGKDVELRCDPISGHTALYWYRQSLGQGLEFLIYFQGNSAPDKSGLPSDRFSAERTGGSVSTLTIQRTQQEDSAVYLCASSPTILTGFYGYTFGSGTRLTVV.

J is TRBJ1-4 and V is TRBV6-6; TRBD1 is a possible D gene (5 bases). Trimming pared 6 bases from V and 7 bases from J, leaving 6 bases between. Germline CDR1 and CDR2: MNHNY and SVGAGI (reference sequence). The CDR3 is made up of 11 amino acids. CDR3 loop: CASRGGEKLFF. Here the CDR3 DNA reads TGTGCCAGCAGGGGGGGTGAAAAACTGTTTTTT.

Written as DNA, the CDR3 is TGTGCCATCAGTGAGATGGGACACCCGACCAGTGGCTACACCTTC. Its translation is CAISEMGHPTSGYTF. This chain uses TRBV10-3 with TRBJ1-2, with TRBD1 as a possible D gene (6 bases). Germline CDR1 ENHRY, CDR2 SYGVKD. The germline V and J ends were trimmed by 2 bases and 7 bases, with 17 bases remaining between them. The CDR3 consists of 15 residues.

In the case of this clone: Its ends do not fully match the called genes, so a read error is possible. Other DNA sequences of this sample code for an identical CDR3. V and J are TRBV7-9 and TRBJ1-6, with D hard to call. CDR3 length equals 17 residues. CDR1 and CDR2 from the germline V gene are SEHNR and FQNEAQ (reference sequence). CDR3 in amino acids: CASSLEHLSSYNSPLHF. The CDR3 bases are TGTGCCAGCAGCTTAGAGCACCTAAGCTCCTATAATTCACCTCTCCACTTT.

The chain uses TRBV28 and TRBJ2-1, with D perhaps matching TRBD1 (6 bases). Trimming removed 10 bases at V and 8 bases at J, with 12 bases between. The CDR3 runs 11 residues. Germline loops: CDR1 MDHEN, CDR2 SYDVKM. CDR3 residues: CATTGYHEQFF. The CDR3 region has the DNA TGTGCCACCACAGGGTACCATGAGCAGTTCTTC.

The gene calls are TRBV2 and TRBJ2-7, with 11 bases lining up with TRBD2. This CDR3 has 15 residues. With V trimmed by 8 bases and J by 3 bases, 9 bases remained unmatched. CDR1 and CDR2 (germline): SNHLY, FYNNEI. CDR3 sequence: CASAPSGGPNYEQYF. The CDR3 coding sequence is TGTGCCAGCGCGCCTAGCGGGGGGCCTAACTACGAGCAGTACTTC.

The chain combines TRBV5-1 with TRBJ2-4; 13 bases agree with TRBD2. Germline CDR1 and CDR2: SGHRS and YFSETQ. This CDR3 contains 16 residues. V lost 5 bases and J lost 8; bases outside the gene matches: 10. CDR3 nucleotides: TGCGCCAGCAGTTTAGGACTAGCGGGAGATCTGCACATTCAGTACTTC. Translation gives CASSLGLAGDLHIQYF. The full variable domain, in which reference TRBV5-1 and TRBJ2-4 provide the parts outside the CDR3, is KAGVTQTPRYLIKTRGQQVTLSCSPISGHRSVSWYQQTPGQGLQFLFEYFSETQRNKGNFPGRFSGRQFSNSRSEMNVSTLELGDSALYLCASSLGLAGDLHIQYFGAGTRLSVL.

V and J are TRBV15 and TRBJ1-4; no clear D gene. The germline CDR1 and CDR2 sequences are LNHNV and YYDKDF (reference sequence). Trimming removed 0 bases at V and 4 bases at J, with 6 bases between. The CDR3 is 14 amino acids. Here the CDR3 DNA reads TGTGCCACCAGCAGAGAGAGGAGTAATGAAAAACTGTTTTTT. It yields the protein CATSRERSNEKLFF.

J is TRBJ1-6 and V is TRBV28, with a tentative D call TRBD1 (5 bases). Germline V lookup: CDR1 MDHEN, CDR2 SYDVKM. Trimming removed 8 bases at V and 5 bases at J, with 19 bases between. The CDR3 consists of 16 residues. Here the CDR3 reads CASLPEAGLHNSPLHF. CDR3 nucleotide sequence: TGTGCCAGCCTACCTGAAGCAGGGTTGCATAATTCACCCCTCCACTTT.

The chain employs TRBV2 and TRBJ2-5, with 10 bases identical to TRBD1. Germline V CDR1 and CDR2: SNHLY, FYNNEI. V was clipped by 7 bases and J by 4 bases; unmatched bases: 9. The CDR3 is made up of 15 amino acids. CDR3 nucleotide sequence: TGTGCCAGCATGGGATGGACAGGGGGTACAGAGACCCAGTACTTC. Translating gives CASMGWTGGTETQYF.

This chain connects TRBV5-1 to TRBJ2-7; D is possibly TRBD1 (6 bases). This CDR3 has 15 amino acids. The V end was cut by 0 bases, the J end by 2 bases, with 12 bases between. CDR1 is SGHRS and CDR2 is YFSETQ in the germline V gene. The CDR3 DNA is TGCGCCAGCAGCTTGGCGTGGGGACAAACCTACGAGCAGTACTTC. It is translated as CASSLAWGQTYEQYF.

The chain links TRBV15 to TRBJ2-1, with TRBD2 as a possible D gene (7 bases). The germline V gene has CDR1 LNHNV and CDR2 YYDKDF (reference sequence). Between the trimmed V and J ends, which lost 3 bases and 9 bases, there was a span of 18 bases. CDR3 size: 15 residues. CDR3 in DNA: TGTGCCACCAGCAGCCGGGGGGCCCACTTCGGTGAGCAGTTCTTC. Amino acid sequence: CATSSRGAHFGEQFF.

CDR3 in DNA: TGTGCCAGCAGCATCGGACTCTCAACCTATGGCTACACCTTC. Translated, it gives CASSIGLSTYGYTF. This chain connects TRBV2 to TRBJ1-2; no firm D call. Germline CDR1 reads SNHLY; CDR2 reads FYNNEI. The CDR3 consists of 14 residues. Trimming left V 6 bases short and J 4 bases short, with 15 bases between.

This chain links TRBV6-6 with TRBJ2-3; the D is unclear. The CDR3 spans 16 residues. V lost 3 bases, J lost 4 bases, and 17 bases lay in between. Germline CDR1 MNHNY, CDR2 SVGAGI (reference sequence). The CDR3 DNA reads TGTGCCAGCAGTTATGGTCCGCCCTCCCGAGCAGATACGCAGTATTTT. Its protein is CASSYGPPSRADTQYF.

J is TRBJ2-1 and V is TRBV5-1, with 7 bases aligning to TRBD1. After removal of 0 bases from V and 5 bases from J, the junction contained 11 bases not matched to a gene. CDR1 SGHRS and CDR2 YFSETQ come from the germline V gene. This CDR3 spans 17 amino acids. CDR3 protein: CASSLGLKGAVNNEQFF. The CDR3 DNA reads as TGCGCCAGCAGCTTGGGGCTAAAGGGGGCTGTAAACAATGAGCAGTTCTTC.

The chain uses TRBV18 and TRBJ2-5; possible D gene TRBD1, 6 bases. Deletions cut 5 bases from V and 3 bases from J, with 10 bases between. Germline CDR1 is KGHSH and CDR2 is LQKENI. The CDR3 runs 13 residues. As DNA, the CDR3 is TGTGCCAGCTCATTCGGACAGAAAGAGACCCAGTACTTC. It is translated as CASSFGQKETQYF.

The chain's CDR3 is CAWSVALNQPQHF. The CDR3 nucleotides are TGTGCCTGGAGTGTAGCCCTCAATCAGCCCCAGCATTTT. The chain combines TRBV30 with TRBJ1-5; D is uncertain. The V gene lost 0 bases and the J gene lost 3 bases, with 6 bases spanning the gap. Germline-derived CDR1 and CDR2 are GTSNPN and SVGIG (reference sequence). The length of the CDR3 is 13 residues.

The chain couples TRBV19 to TRBJ2-1; 11 bases map to TRBD2. With 5 bases clipped from V and 8 bases from J, the junction kept 17 bases outside the gene matches. Germline CDR1 and CDR2: LNHDA and SQIVND (reference sequence). The CDR3 is 18 residues long. CDR3: CASSLQTSGALRGDEQFF. CDR3 bases: TGTGCCAGTAGTCTCCAGACTAGCGGGGCTCTACGGGGGGATGAGCAGTTCTTC.

The rearrangement links TRBV6-6 to TRBJ1-2; the match to TRBD1 covers 10 bases. The CDR3 runs 14 residues. V shed 7 bases and J 3 bases; nucleotides not matched to a gene: 5. Germline assignment: CDR1 MNHNY and CDR2 SVGAGI (reference sequence). CDR3 in amino acids: CASNDRGRDYGYTF. In DNA, the CDR3 is TGTGCCAGCAACGACAGGGGGCGCGACTATGGCTACACCTTC.

The V gene is TRBV5-1, the J gene TRBJ2-5; TRBD1 aligns across 9 bases. This CDR3 spans 14 amino acids. V dropped 4 bases and J dropped 4; count of bases not matched to a gene: 5. Germline assignment: CDR1 SGHRS and CDR2 YFSETQ. DNA of the CDR3: TGCGCCAGCAGCCTAGGACAGGGGAGAGAGACCCAGTACTTC. Translating gives CASSLGQGRETQYF.

V is TRBV9 and J is TRBJ1-2, with a weak D call TRBD1 (5 bases). The CDR3 extends over 16 amino acids. The germline V and J ends were trimmed by 1 base and 3 bases, with 16 bases remaining between them. The germline CDR1 and CDR2 sequences are SGDLS and YYNGEE. CDR3 region: CASSVYRGSEYYGYTF. DNA for the CDR3: TGTGCCAGCAGCGTATACCGGGGGAGTGAATACTATGGCTACACCTTC.

This chain joins TRBV29-1 and TRBJ1-5; perhaps TRBD1 as D (6 bases). Between the trimmed V and J ends, which lost 5 bases and 4 bases, there was a span of 15 bases. CDR3 length: 14 amino acids. Germline CDR1 SQVTM, CDR2 ANQGSEA. The CDR3 sequence: CSVTSGHSNQPQHF. In DNA, the CDR3 is TGCAGCGTTACCTCGGGACACAGTAATCAGCCCCAGCATTTT.

The genes are TRBV4-3 and TRBJ2-1; D unresolved. V shed 0 bases and J shed 9 bases, with 9 bases lying between them. The CDR3 sequence is 13 residues long. CDR1 is LGHNA and CDR2 is YSLEER in the germline V gene. DNA of the CDR3: TGCGCCAGCAGCCAAGATCCCCGAGGTGAGCAGTTCTTC. Residues: CASSQDPRGEQFF.